This T cell receptor (beta chain) stems from a study of blood T cell repertoires in COVID-19 (dated by TCRdb to about 2020). Looking at the study overall: Samples covering the acute and convalescent phases of COVID-19 were provided by collaborators in the United States, Italy and Spain. The material from the prospective study consisted of cDNA or gDNA derived from T cells, B-cell-depleted T cells, or PBMCs. The sample metadata nearly always contained a de-identified subject ID, COVID-19 status, age in years and sex. Where available, HLA class I and class II types were taken from metadata supplied by the sample provider and were not determined by assay-based typing. The dataset comprised deeply sampled blood TCRbeta repertoires from subjects exposed to, actively infected with, or recovered from COVID-19. The repertoires were made available in a free public database intended to serve as a resource for research on the immune response to SARS-CoV-2. The samples were drawn from the first 160 participants of the ongoing ImmuneRACE study and from 1,200 or so subjects provided by 6 global collaborators.

Ends trimmed: V by 6 bases, J by 1 base; bases unmatched to a gene: 5. The CDR3 goes from the cysteine to the phenylalanine over 17 residues. Here the CDR3 DNA is all that survives: 51 bases in frame from base 1. Per the germline V gene (reference sequence), SEHNR is the CDR1 and FQNEAQ is the CDR2. Study-wide findings and limitations: The amount of clinical and demographic metadata varied by source and participant and was provided uncurated.

Enrolling through a virtual design, the prospective study's participants ranged in age from roughly 18 to 100 years and lived across around 25 United States geographic areas. In the prospective study, participants were assigned to cohorts based on the clinical history participants reported in a screening survey and a study questionnaire. Recovered participants in ImmuneRACE Cohort 3 were defined by two consecutive negative NP/OP PCR tests, clearance by a healthcare professional, or resolution of symptoms. Mobile phlebotomists in the prospective study collected whole blood, serum and a nasopharyngeal or oropharyngeal swab from every participant. Participants in the prospective study had the option to provide additional blood draws and questionnaires over an approximately two-month period. Blood samples from the prospective study were shipped frozen or at room temperature prior to DNA extraction.

Points on this clone: This receptor's antigen is unknown. Per-base quality was not reported, and no clone a single base away is much larger than it.

TCRbeta CDR3 regions were amplified from genomic DNA using the immunoSEQ Assay, a bias-controlled multiplex PCR. Per the original workflow: Within the assay, amplification of reference gene primers was used to estimate how many nucleated cells each sample contained. To quantify the absolute abundance of each unique TCRbeta CDR3 rearrangement, sequence reads were collapsed and filtered. Productive Simpson clonality was computed per sample as the square root of Simpson's diversity index over productive rearrangements. TCRdb's version of the immuneACCESS table is confined to in-frame rearrangements and falls short of the full clone set. An unresolved V gene accounts for under half of the shortfall where checked; the remainder is of unknown origin. The V and J calls and the clone size are those of that table, but D and trimming were determined from the DNA. For this sample there are 300,000 to 400,000 clones; about 92% appear just once. The ten largest clones take up 2.6% of the sample.

The sequence joins TRBV7-9 to TRBJ2-1, with TRBD2 matching 14 junction bases. Source material: PBMCs or T cells enriched from blood (not recorded which). This receptor was taken from a man aged 55 to 69 who had recovered from COVID-19. CDR3 loop: CASRLGTSGGSYNEQFF. The sequenced DNA: TGTGCCAGCAGGCTAGGGACTAGCGGGGGATCCTACAATGAGCAGTTCTTC.